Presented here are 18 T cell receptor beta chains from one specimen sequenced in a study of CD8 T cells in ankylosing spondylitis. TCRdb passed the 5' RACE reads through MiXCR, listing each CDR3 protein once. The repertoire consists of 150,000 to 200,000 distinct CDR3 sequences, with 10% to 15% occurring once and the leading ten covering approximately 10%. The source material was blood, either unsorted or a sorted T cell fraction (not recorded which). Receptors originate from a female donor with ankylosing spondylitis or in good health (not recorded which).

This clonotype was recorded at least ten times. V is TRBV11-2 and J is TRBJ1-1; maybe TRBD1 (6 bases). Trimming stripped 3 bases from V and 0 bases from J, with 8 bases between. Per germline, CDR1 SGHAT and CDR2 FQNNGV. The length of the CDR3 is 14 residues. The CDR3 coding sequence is TGTGCCAGCAGCTTCGACAGGATGAACACTGAAGCTTTCTTT. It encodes CASSFDRMNTEAFF.

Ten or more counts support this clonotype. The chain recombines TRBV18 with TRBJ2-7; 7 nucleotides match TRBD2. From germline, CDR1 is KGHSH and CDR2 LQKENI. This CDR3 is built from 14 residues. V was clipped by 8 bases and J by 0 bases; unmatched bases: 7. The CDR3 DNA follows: TGTGCCAGCGCGAGAGCGGGGAGCTCCTACGAGCAGTACTTC. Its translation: CASARAGSSYEQYF. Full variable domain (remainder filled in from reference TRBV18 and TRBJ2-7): NAGVMQNPRHLVRRRGQEARLRCSPMKGHSHVYWYRQLPEEGLKFMVYLQKENIIDESGMPKERFSAEFPKEGPSILRIQQVVRGDSAAYFCASARAGSSYEQYFGPGTRLTVT.

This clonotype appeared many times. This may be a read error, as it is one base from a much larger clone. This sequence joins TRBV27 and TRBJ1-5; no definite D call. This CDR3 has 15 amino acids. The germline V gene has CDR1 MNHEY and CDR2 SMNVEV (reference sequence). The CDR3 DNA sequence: TGTGCCAGCAGTGCCCTGGGAGGTAGCAATCACCCCCAGCATTTT. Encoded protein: CASSALGGSNHPQHF.

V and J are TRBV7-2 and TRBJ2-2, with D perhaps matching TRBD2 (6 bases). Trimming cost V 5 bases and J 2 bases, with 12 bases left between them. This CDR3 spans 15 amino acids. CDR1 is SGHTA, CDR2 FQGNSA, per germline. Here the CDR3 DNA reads TGTGCCAGCAGCGGCCGGGACTTAAACACCGGGGAGCTGTTTTTT. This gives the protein CASSGRDLNTGELFF. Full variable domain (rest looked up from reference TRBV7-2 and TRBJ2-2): GAGVSQSPSNKVTEKGKDVELRCDPISGHTALYWYRQSLGQGLEFLIYFQGNSAPDKSGLPSDRFSAERTGGSVSTLTIQRTQQEDSAVYLCASSGRDLNTGELFFGEGSRLTVL.

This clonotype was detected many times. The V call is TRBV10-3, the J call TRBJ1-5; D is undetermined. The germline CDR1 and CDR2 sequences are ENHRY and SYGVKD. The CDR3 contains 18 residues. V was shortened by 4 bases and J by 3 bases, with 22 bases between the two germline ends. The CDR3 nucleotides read TGTGCCATCAGTGGTAGGGCAATAGGCCCCCCGCCCAATCAGCCCCAGCATTTT. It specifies CAISGRAIGPPPNQPQHF.

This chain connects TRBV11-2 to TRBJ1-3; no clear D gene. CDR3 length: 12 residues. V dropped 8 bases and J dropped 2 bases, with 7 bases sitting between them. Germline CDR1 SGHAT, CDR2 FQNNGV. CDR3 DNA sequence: TGTGCCAGCCAGGAGGCTGGAAACACCATATATTTT. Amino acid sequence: CASQEAGNTIYF.

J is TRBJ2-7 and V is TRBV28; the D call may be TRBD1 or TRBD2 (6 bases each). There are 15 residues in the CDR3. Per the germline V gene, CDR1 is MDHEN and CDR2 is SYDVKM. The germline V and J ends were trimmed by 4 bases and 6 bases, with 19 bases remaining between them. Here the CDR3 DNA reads TGTGCCAGCAGTTCCTCGGACAGATGGGGGGTCGAGCAGTACTTC. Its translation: CASSSSDRWGVEQYF.

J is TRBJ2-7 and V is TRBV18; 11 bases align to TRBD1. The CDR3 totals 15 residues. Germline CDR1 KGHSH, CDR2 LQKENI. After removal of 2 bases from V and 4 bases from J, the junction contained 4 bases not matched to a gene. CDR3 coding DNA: TGTGCCAGCTCACCAGGGACAGGGGGGTTGTACGAGCAGTACTTC. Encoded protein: CASSPGTGGLYEQYF.

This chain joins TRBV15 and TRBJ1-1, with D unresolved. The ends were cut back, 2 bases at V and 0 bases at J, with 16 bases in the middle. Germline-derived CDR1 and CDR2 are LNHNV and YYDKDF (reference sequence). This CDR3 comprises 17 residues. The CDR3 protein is CATSRHIPGGLNTEAFF. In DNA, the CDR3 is TGTGCCACCAGCAGACACATCCCCGGCGGCCTGAACACTGAAGCTTTCTTT.

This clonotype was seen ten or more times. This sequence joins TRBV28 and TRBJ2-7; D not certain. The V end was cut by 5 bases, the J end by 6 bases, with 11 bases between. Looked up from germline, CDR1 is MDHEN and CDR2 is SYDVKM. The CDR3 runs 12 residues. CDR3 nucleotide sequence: TGTGCCAGCAGTCCCCCCCGGAGCGAGCAGTACTTC. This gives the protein CASSPPRSEQYF.

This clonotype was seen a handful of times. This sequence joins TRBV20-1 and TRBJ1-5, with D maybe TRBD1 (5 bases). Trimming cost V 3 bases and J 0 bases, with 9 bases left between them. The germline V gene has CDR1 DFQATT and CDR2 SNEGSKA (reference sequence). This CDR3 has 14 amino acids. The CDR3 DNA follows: TGCAGTGCTAGGGGGGGGGATAGCAATCAGCCCCAGCATTTT. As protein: CSARGGDSNQPQHF.

The CDR3 DNA is TGTGCCAGTAGTATGGTGGGGGGGATGAATTCACCCCTCCACTTT. This gives the protein CASSMVGGMNSPLHF. The chain recombines TRBV19 with TRBJ1-6, with D possibly being TRBD1 (5 bases). V lost 3 bases and J lost 7, with 13 bases in between. Germline CDR1 reads LNHDA; CDR2 reads SQIVND (reference sequence). The CDR3 sequence is 15 residues long.

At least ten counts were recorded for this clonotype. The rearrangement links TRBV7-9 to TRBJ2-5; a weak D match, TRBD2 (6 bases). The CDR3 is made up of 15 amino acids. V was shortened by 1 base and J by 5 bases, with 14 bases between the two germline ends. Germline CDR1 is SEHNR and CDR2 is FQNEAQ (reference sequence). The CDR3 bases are TGTGCCAGCAGCTTAGGTGTATCTAGCGAGGAGACCCAGTACTTC. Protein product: CASSLGVSSEETQYF. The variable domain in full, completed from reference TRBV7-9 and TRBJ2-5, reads DTGVSQNPRHKITKRGQNVTFRCDPISEHNRLYWYRQTLGQGPEFLTYFQNEAQLEKSRLLSDRFSAERPKGSFSTLEIQRTEQGDSAMYLCASSLGVSSEETQYFGPGTRLLVL.

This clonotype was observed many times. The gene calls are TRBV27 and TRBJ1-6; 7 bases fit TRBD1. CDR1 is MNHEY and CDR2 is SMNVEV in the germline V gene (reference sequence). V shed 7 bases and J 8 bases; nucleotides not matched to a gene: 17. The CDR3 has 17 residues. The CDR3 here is CASKGDQGDPYDSPLHF. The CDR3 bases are TGTGCCAGCAAGGGGGATCAGGGGGACCCTTATGATTCACCCCTCCACTTT.

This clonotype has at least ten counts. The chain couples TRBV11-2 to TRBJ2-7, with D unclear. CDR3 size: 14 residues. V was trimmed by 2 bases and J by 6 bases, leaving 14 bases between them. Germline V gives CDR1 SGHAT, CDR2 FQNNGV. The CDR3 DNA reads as TGTGCCAGCAGCTTACAAGGATATGTGGGCGAGCAGTACTTC. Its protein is CASSLQGYVGEQYF.

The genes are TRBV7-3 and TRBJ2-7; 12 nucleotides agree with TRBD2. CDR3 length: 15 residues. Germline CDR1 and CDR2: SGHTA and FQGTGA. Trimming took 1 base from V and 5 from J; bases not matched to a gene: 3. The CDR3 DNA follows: TGTGCCAGCAGCTTAAGACTAGCGGGAGTTAACGAGCAGTACTTC. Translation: CASSLRLAGVNEQYF.

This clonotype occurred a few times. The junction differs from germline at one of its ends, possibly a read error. The CDR3 coding sequence is TGTGCTAGCAGCTCCCGACTAGCGGGTTCCAATGAGCAGTTCTTC. Residues: CASSSRLAGSNEQFF. V gene TRBV7-7 combines with J gene TRBJ2-1; 10 positions agree with TRBD2. Looked up from germline, CDR1 is SSHAT and CDR2 is FNYEAQ (reference sequence). The CDR3 totals 15 residues.

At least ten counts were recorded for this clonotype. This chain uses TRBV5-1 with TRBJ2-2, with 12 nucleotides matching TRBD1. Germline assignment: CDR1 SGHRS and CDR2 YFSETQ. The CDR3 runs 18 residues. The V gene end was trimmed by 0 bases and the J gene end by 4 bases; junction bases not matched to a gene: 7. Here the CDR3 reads CASSLAGTGGSFTGELFF. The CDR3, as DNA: TGCGCCAGCAGCTTGGCCGGGACAGGGGGCAGTTTCACCGGGGAGCTGTTTTTT.